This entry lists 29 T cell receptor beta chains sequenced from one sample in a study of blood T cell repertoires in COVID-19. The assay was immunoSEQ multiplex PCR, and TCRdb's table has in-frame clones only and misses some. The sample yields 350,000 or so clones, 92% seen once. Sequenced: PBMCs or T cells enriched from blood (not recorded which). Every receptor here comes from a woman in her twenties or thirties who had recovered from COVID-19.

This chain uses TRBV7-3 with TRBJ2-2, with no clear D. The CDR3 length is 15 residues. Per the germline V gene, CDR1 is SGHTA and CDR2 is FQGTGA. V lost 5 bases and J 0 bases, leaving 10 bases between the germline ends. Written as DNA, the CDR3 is TGTGCCAGCAGCCGACTTTCGCCGAACACCGGGGAGCTGTTTTTT. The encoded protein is CASSRLSPNTGELFF.

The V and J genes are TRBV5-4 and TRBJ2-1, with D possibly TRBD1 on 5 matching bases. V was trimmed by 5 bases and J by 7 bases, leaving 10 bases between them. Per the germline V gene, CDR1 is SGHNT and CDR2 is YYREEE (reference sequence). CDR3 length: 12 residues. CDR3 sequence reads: CASSSRVNEQFF. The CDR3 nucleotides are TGTGCCAGCAGTAGCAGGGTGAATGAGCAGTTCTTC.

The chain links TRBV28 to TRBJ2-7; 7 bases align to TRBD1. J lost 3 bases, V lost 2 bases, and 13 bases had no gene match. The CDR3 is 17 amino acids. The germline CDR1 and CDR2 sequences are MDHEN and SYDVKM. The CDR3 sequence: CASSLRVVGGNGYEQYF. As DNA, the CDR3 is TGTGCCAGCAGTTTACGCGTAGTAGGGGGCAATGGCTACGAGCAGTACTTC. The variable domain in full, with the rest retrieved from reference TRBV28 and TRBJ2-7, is DVKVTQSSRYLVKRTGEKVFLECVQDMDHENMFWYRQDPGLGLRLIYFSYDVKMKEKGDIPEGYSVSREKKERFSLILESASTNQTSMYLCASSLRVVGGNGYEQYFGPGTRLTVT.

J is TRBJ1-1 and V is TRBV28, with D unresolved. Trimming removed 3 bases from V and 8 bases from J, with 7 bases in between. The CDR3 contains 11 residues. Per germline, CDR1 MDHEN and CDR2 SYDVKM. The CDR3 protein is CASSFSEEAFF. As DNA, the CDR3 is TGTGCCAGCAGTTTTTCTGAGGAAGCTTTCTTT.

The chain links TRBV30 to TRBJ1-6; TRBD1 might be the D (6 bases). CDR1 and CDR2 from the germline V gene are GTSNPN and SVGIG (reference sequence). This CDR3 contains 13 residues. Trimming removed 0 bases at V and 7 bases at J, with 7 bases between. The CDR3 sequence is CAWSVTGNSPLHF. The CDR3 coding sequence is TGTGCCTGGAGTGTAACAGGGAATTCACCCCTCCACTTT.

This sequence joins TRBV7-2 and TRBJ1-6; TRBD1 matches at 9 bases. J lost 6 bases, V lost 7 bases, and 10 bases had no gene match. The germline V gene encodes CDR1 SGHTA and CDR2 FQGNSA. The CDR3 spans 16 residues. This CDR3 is CASNSLRTGANSPLHF. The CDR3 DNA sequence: TGTGCCAGCAACTCCCTGAGGACAGGGGCTAATTCACCCCTCCACTTT.

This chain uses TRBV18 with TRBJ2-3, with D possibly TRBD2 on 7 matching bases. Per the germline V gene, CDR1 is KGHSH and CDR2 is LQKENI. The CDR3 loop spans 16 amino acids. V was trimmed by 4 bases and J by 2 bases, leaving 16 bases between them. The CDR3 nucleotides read TGTGCCAGCTCACGAGGAACAGGGACTAACACAGATACGCAGTATTTT. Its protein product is CASSRGTGTNTDTQYF.

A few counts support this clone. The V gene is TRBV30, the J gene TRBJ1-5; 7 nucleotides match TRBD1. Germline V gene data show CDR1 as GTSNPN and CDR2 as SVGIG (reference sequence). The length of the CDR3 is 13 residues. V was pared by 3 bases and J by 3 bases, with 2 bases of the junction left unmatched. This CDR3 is CAWSTGVNQPQHF. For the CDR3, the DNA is TGTGCCTGGAGCACAGGGGTCAATCAGCCCCAGCATTTT.

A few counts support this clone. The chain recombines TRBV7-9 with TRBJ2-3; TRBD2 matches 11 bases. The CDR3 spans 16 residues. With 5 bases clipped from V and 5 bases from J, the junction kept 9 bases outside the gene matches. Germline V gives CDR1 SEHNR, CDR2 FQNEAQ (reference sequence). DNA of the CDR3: TGTGCCAGCAGCACAGGACTAGCGGGTTTGAGAGATACGCAGTATTTT. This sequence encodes CASSTGLAGLRDTQYF.

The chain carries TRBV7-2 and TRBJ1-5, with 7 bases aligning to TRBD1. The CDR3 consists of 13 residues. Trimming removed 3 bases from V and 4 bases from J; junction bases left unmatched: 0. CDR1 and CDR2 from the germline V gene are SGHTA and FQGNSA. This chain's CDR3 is CASSLGQNQPQHF. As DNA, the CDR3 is TGTGCCAGCAGCTTGGGACAGAATCAGCCCCAGCATTTT.

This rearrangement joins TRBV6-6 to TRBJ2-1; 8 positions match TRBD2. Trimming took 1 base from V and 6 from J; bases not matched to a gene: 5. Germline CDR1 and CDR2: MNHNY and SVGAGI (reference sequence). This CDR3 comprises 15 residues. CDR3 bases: TGTGCCAGCAGTTACTTTGGTGGGACTAGCAATGAGCAGTTCTTC. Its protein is CASSYFGGTSNEQFF.

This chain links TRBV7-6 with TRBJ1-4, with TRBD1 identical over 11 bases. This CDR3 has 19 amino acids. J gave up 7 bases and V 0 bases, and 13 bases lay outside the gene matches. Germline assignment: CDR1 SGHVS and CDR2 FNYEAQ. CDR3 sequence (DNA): TGTGCCAGCAGCTTAGCGTTCCCGGGACAGGGGGTAGTTGGTGAAAAACTGTTTTTT. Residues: CASSLAFPGQGVVGEKLFF.

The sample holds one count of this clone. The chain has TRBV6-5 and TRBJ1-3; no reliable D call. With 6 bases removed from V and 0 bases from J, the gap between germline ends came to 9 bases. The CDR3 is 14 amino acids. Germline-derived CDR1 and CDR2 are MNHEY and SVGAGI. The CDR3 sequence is CASSEILSGNTIYF. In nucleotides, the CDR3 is TGTGCCAGCAGCGAGATCCTCTCTGGAAACACCATATATTTT.

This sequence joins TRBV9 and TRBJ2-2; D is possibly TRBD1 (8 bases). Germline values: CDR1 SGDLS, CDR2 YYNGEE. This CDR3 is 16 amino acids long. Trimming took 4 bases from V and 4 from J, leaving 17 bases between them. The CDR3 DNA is TGTGCCAGCAGCAAATACACAGGGGGGGCCACCGGGGAGCTGTTTTTT. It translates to CASSKYTGGATGELFF.

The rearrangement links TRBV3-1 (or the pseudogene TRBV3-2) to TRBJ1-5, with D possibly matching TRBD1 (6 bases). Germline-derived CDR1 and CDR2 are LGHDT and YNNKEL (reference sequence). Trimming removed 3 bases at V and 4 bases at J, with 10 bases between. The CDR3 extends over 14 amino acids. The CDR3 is CASSQGAGNQPQHF. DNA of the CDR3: TGTGCCAGCAGCCAGGGGGCAGGGAATCAGCCCCAGCATTTT.

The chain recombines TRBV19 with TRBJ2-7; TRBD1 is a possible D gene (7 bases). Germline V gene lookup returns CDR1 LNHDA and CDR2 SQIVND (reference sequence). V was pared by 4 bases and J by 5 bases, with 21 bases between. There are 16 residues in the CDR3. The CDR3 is CASSTTPQGTWDEQYF. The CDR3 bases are TGTGCCAGTAGTACCACTCCACAGGGGACTTGGGACGAGCAGTACTTC.

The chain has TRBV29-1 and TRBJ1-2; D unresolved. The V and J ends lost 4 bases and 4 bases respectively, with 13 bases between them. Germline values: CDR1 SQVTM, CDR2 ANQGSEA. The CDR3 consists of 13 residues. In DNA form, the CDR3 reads TGCAGCGTTGTGGGGAGATTAGGCTATGGCTACACCTTC. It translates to CSVVGRLGYGYTF.

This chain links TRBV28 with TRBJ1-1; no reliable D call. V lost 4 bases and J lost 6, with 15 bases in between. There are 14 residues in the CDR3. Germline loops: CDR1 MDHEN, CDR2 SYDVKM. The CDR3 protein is CASSSPSGPAEAFF. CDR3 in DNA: TGTGCCAGCAGTTCCCCGTCAGGCCCCGCTGAAGCTTTCTTT.

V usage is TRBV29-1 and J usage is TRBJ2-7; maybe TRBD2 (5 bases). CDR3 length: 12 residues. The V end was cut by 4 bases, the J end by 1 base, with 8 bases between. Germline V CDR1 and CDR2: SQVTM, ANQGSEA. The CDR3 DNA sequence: TGCAGCGTTGTCCGGGAATCCTACGAGCAGTACTTC. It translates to CSVVRESYEQYF.

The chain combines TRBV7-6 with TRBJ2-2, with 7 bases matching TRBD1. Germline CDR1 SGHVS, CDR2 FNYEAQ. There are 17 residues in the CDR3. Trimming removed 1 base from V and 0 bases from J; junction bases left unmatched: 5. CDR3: CASSLEGTVSNTGELFF. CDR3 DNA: TGTGCCAGCAGCTTAGAAGGGACAGTTTCGAACACCGGGGAGCTGTTTTTT.

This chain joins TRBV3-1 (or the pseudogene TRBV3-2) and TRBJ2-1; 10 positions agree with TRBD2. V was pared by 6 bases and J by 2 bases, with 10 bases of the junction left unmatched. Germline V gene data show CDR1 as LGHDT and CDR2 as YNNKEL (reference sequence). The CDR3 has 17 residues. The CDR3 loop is CASRTVLAGRPYNEQFF. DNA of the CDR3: TGTGCCAGCAGGACCGTACTAGCGGGGCGTCCCTACAATGAGCAGTTCTTC.

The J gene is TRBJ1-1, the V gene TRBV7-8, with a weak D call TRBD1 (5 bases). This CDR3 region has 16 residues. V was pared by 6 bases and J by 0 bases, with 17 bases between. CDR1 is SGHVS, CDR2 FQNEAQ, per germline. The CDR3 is CASRQGRISMNTEAFF. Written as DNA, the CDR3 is TGTGCCAGCAGGCAGGGCCGGATCAGCATGAACACTGAAGCTTTCTTT. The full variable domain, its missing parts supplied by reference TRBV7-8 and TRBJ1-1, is GAGVSQSPRYKVAKRGQDVALRCDPISGHVSLFWYQQALGQGPEFLTYFQNEAQLDKSGLPSDRFFAERPEGSVSTLKIQRTQQEDSAVYLCASRQGRISMNTEAFFGQGTRLTVV.

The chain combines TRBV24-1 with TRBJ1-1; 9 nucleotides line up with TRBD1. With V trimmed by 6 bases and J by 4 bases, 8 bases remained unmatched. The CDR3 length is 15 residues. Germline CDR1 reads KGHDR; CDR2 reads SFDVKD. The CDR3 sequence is CATSRGQGRVTEAFF. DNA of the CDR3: TGTGCCACCAGTAGAGGACAGGGGCGGGTCACTGAAGCTTTCTTT.

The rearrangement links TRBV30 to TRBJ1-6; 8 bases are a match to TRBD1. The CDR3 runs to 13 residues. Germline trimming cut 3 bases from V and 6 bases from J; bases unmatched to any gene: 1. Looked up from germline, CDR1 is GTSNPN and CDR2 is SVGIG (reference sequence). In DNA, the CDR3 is TGTGCCTGGAGCCAGGGGGCTAATTCACCCCTCCACTTT. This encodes CAWSQGANSPLHF.

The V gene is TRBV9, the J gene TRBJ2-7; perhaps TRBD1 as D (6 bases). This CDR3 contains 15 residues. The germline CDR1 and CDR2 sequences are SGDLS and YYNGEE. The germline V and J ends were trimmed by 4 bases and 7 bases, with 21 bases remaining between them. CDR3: CASSPSGTRSGEQYF. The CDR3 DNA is TGTGCCAGCAGCCCCTCCGGGACACGGTCGGGGGAGCAGTACTTC.

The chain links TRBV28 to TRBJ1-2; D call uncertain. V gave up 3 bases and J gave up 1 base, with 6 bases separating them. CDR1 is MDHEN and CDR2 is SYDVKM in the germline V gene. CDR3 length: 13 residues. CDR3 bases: TGTGCCAGCAGTTTGAGGGTTAACTATGGCTACACCTTC. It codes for CASSLRVNYGYTF.

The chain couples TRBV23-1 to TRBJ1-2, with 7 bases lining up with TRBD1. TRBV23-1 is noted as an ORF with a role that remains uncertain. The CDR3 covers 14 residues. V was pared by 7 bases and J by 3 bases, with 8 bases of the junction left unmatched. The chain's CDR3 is CASTPRQGDYGYTF. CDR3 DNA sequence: TGCGCCAGCACCCCCCGACAGGGAGACTATGGCTACACCTTC.

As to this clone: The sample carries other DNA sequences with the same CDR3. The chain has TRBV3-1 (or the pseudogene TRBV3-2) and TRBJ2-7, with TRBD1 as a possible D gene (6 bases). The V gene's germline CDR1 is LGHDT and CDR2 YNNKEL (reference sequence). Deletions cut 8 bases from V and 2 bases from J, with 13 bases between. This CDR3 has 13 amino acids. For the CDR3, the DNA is TGTGCCAGCTCTCCGGGACATCCCTACGAGCAGTACTTC. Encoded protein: CASSPGHPYEQYF.

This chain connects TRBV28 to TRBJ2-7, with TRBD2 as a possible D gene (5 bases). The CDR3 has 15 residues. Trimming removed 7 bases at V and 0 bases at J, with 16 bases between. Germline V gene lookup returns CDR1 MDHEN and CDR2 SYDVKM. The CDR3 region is CASKVQDFSSYEQYF. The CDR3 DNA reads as TGTGCCAGCAAGGTTCAGGACTTTAGCTCCTACGAGCAGTACTTC.